The entry below describes one T cell receptor (beta chain). What it recognizes is unknown. This record comes from a study of spatial heterogeneity in lung cancer. Study-level information: More beta-chain than alpha-chain sequences were consistently detected. An average of more than ten raw reads was observed per unique TCR and UMI combination. Findings and limits, study-wide: Blood showed ubiquitous tumor TCRs more often at resection than at routine follow-up.

The time point was: sample taken at primary tumor resection. Without sorting, whole RNA was sequenced from tumor, nontumor lung or frozen PBMC. The donors were 55 to 80 patients with non-small cell lung cancer that was early-stage and untreated. Trimming took 3 bases from V and 5 from J; bases not matched to a gene: 4. The CDR3 spans 14 residues. Germline V gives CDR1 SGHTA, CDR2 FQGNSA. TCRdb reprocessed the 5' RACE reads via MiXCR and lists one record per CDR3 protein. Altogether around 60,000 distinct CDR3 sequences are present, about 8% being singletons, with the ten largest covering about 16%. The receptor was derived from a female donor with early-stage non-small cell lung cancer. This chain uses TRBV7-2 with TRBJ2-5; 9 positions match TRBD2. Sequenced here: PBMCs, sampled at surgery. The CDR3 protein is CASSFSGGGETQYF. CDR3 DNA sequence: TGTGCCAGCAGCTTTAGCGGGGGAGGGGAGACCCAGTACTTC.